The 28 T cell receptor beta chains below were found in one sample sequenced in a study of immune evolution from preneoplasia to lung adenocarcinoma. Clones were read by immunoSEQ multiplex PCR, and TCRdb kept only the in-frame ones, dropping some. The sample lists 14,000 to 15,000 clones; approximately 77% were seen once. Sequenced sample: FFPE minimally invasive lung adenocarcinoma tissue. These receptor sequences come from a person aged 60-80 years with lung adenocarcinoma.

This chain links TRBV30 with TRBJ1-5; TRBD1 might be the D (5 bases). This CDR3 has 16 residues. Germline V lookup: CDR1 GTSNPN, CDR2 SVGIG (reference sequence). Trimming cost V 0 bases and J 1 base, with 13 bases left between them. CDR3 in amino acids: CAWSVSGARSNQPQHF. CDR3 nucleotide sequence: TGTGCCTGGAGTGTATCCGGGGCGAGAAGCAATCAGCCCCAGCATTTT.

Only a few counts were recorded for this clone. The rearrangement links TRBV21-1 to TRBJ2-7; TRBD1 is the table's D call, not checked against the DNA. TRBV21-1 constitutes a pseudogene. The CDR3 covers 11 residues. CDR3 sequence reads: CASSPRQGKYF. DNA for the CDR3: TGTGCCAGCAGCCCCCGACAGGGAAAGTACTTC.

As for this clone: Germline is not matched at one junction end, which may reflect a read error. The chain links TRBV19 to TRBJ1-6, with a weak D call TRBD1 (5 bases). Germline CDR1 reads LNHDA; CDR2 reads SQIVND (reference sequence). The CDR3 contains 14 residues. Written as DNA, the CDR3 is TGTGCCAATAGTGCCGGCGGGGCCTGGTCACCCCTCCACTTT. Protein: CANSAGGAWSPLHF.

This chain joins TRBV5-1 and TRBJ1-5, with D possibly TRBD1 on 5 matching bases. V was pared by 4 bases and J by 0 bases, with 11 bases between. The CDR3 has 15 amino acids. Germline loops: CDR1 SGHRS, CDR2 YFSETQ. The chain's CDR3 is CASSPGPLSNQPQHF. The CDR3 DNA sequence: TGCGCCAGCAGCCCGGGACCCCTTAGCAATCAGCCCCAGCATTTT.

The rearrangement uses TRBV28 and TRBJ2-7; 8 bases line up with TRBD2. The V and J ends lost 2 bases and 7 bases, in that order; junction bases with no gene match: 10. CDR3 length: 15 amino acids. Per germline, CDR1 MDHEN and CDR2 SYDVKM. The CDR3 loop is CASSLGAGGAREQYF. CDR3 coding DNA: TGTGCCAGCAGTTTAGGGGCCGGGGGGGCGAGGGAGCAGTACTTC.

Only a few counts were recorded for this clone. This CDR3 is CASSLAPPAGDQRQGQFF. The CDR3 region has the DNA TGTGCCAGCAGCTTAGCCCCACCTGCGGGAGATCAACGACAGGGGCAGTTCTTC. The chain joins TRBV7-6 to TRBJ2-1; D possibly matches TRBD1 or TRBD2 (7 bases each). The germline V and J ends were trimmed by 0 bases and 12 bases, with 27 bases remaining between them. Germline-derived CDR1 and CDR2 are SGHVS and FNYEAQ. This CDR3 is built from 18 residues.

The chain is built from TRBV7-9 and TRBJ2-7, with 7 bases identical to TRBD2. Per germline, CDR1 SEHNR and CDR2 FQNEAQ (reference sequence). V trimming: 1 base; J trimming: 4 bases; junction bases outside the gene matches: 1. CDR3 length equals 13 residues. The CDR3 DNA reads as TGTGCCAGCAGCTTAGTGGGGGGGTACGAGCAGTACTTC. Translating it yields CASSLVGGYEQYF.

The chain employs TRBV14 and TRBJ2-2; TRBD2 agrees at 7 bases. The V gene end was trimmed by 4 bases and the J gene end by 6 bases; junction bases not matched to a gene: 11. Germline CDR1 and CDR2: SGHDN and FVKESK. The CDR3 totals 16 residues. The DNA for the CDR3 is TGTGCCAGCAGCCTATTCTCCGGGACTACCCCCGGGGAGCTGTTTTTT. Translated, it gives CASSLFSGTTPGELFF.

V is TRBV19 and J is TRBJ1-4; D not resolved. The CDR3 runs 14 residues. Per the germline V gene, CDR1 is LNHDA and CDR2 is SQIVND (reference sequence). Trimming took 1 base from V and 5 from J, leaving 8 bases between them. CDR3 amino acids: CASSIGAGNEKLFF. The CDR3 DNA sequence: TGTGCCAGTAGTATAGGGGCGGGAAATGAAAAACTGTTTTTT.

The rearrangement joins TRBV29-1 to TRBJ2-7; 10 nucleotides agree with TRBD2. The CDR3 length is 17 residues. In germline, CDR1 is SQVTM, CDR2 ANQGSEA. The trim removed 4 bases at V and 3 bases at J, leaving 15 bases unmatched. The CDR3 loop reads CSVGRLAGVPPYYEQYF. In DNA, the CDR3 is TGCAGCGTTGGAAGGCTAGCGGGAGTCCCCCCCTACTACGAGCAGTACTTC.

This chain links TRBV12-5 with TRBJ2-5, with TRBD1 matching 9 bases. Germline assignment: CDR1 LGHNT and CDR2 FRNRAP. V lost 1 base and J lost 0; bases outside the gene matches: 6. CDR3 length: 17 amino acids. As DNA, the CDR3 is TGTGCTAGTGGTTTGGCCAGGACAGGGGTTGACCAAGAGACCCAGTACTTC. This encodes CASGLARTGVDQETQYF.

The chain has TRBV5-1 and TRBJ2-3, with TRBD1 matching over 7 bases. Germline CDR1 is SGHRS and CDR2 is YFSETQ. V lost 3 bases and J lost 4; bases outside the gene matches: 5. This CDR3 comprises 14 residues. The CDR3 sequence: CASSSDGQADTQYF. Written as DNA, the CDR3 is TGCGCCAGCAGCTCAGATGGACAGGCAGATACGCAGTATTTT.

This clone was observed a handful of times. The chain is built from TRBV7-8 and TRBJ1-3; D gene unclear. The V and J ends lost 6 bases and 0 bases respectively, with 15 bases between them. This CDR3 has 16 amino acids. Germline assignment: CDR1 SGHVS and CDR2 FQNEAQ. CDR3 in amino acids: CASSSTRESSGNTIYF. CDR3 nucleotide sequence: TGTGCCAGCAGTTCCACCCGGGAAAGCTCTGGAAACACCATATATTTT.

This chain uses TRBV19 with TRBJ1-1, with D hard to call. Germline-derived CDR1 and CDR2 are LNHDA and SQIVND (reference sequence). The CDR3 runs to 14 residues. With 5 bases removed from V and 0 bases from J, the gap between germline ends came to 10 bases. The CDR3 nucleotides read TGTGCCAGTAGTCCGGCGGGTCTGAACACTGAAGCTTTCTTT. Translating it yields CASSPAGLNTEAFF.

The rearrangement uses TRBV29-1 and TRBJ2-5, with 9 bases matching TRBD2. The CDR3 loop spans 18 amino acids. With 0 bases clipped from V and 2 bases from J, the junction kept 13 bases outside the gene matches. The germline CDR1 and CDR2 sequences are SQVTM and ANQGSEA. CDR3 amino acids: CSVEDPLRVAGGQETQYF. CDR3 nucleotide sequence: TGCAGCGTTGAAGATCCGTTGAGGGTGGCGGGGGGGCAAGAGACCCAGTACTTC.

The table lists this clone with a few counts. The CDR3 bases are TGTGCCAGCAGCCTACTAGCGGGGACCTTAGGAACTGAAGCTTTCTTT. Protein sequence: CASSLLAGTLGTEAFF. This chain joins TRBV7-2 and TRBJ1-1, with TRBD1 as a possible D gene (5 bases). Trimming pared 5 bases from V and 5 bases from J, leaving 21 bases between. CDR1 SGHTA and CDR2 FQGNSA come from the germline V gene. The CDR3 has 16 residues.

The chain carries TRBV19 and TRBJ1-5, with a possible D match to TRBD1 (5 bases). CDR1 and CDR2 (germline): LNHDA, SQIVND (reference sequence). CDR3 length equals 17 residues. Trimming pared 5 bases from V and 0 bases from J, leaving 17 bases between. The CDR3 spells CASSALGPTYSNQPQHF. CDR3 DNA: TGTGCCAGTAGTGCCCTGGGGCCGACATATAGCAATCAGCCCCAGCATTTT.

The J gene is TRBJ2-5, the V gene TRBV5-4; TRBD1 matches 8 bases. The trim removed 4 bases at V and 5 bases at J, leaving 16 bases unmatched. CDR1 and CDR2 (germline): SGHNT, YYREEE (reference sequence). The CDR3 length is 17 residues. CDR3 amino acids: CASSLKIGQGSVETQYF. The CDR3, as DNA: TGTGCCAGCAGCCTGAAGATTGGACAGGGCAGTGTTGAGACCCAGTACTTC.

CDR3 sequence reads: CASSNGAGGPKNIQYF. DNA of the CDR3: TGTGCCAGCAGTAACGGAGCGGGGGGGCCCAAAAACATTCAGTACTTC. This chain joins TRBV28 and TRBJ2-4; 10 nucleotides agree with TRBD2. V trimming: 5 bases; J trimming: 2 bases; junction bases outside the gene matches: 6. Per the germline V gene, CDR1 is MDHEN and CDR2 is SYDVKM. The CDR3 sequence is 16 residues long.

The chain is built from TRBV19 and TRBJ1-1; 8 bases line up with TRBD1. Per germline, CDR1 LNHDA and CDR2 SQIVND (reference sequence). Losses at the gene ends were 5 bases for V and 0 bases for J; bases not matched to a gene: 11. This CDR3 is 17 amino acids long. This chain's CDR3 is CASSVGTGGVMNTEAFF. As DNA, the CDR3 is TGTGCCAGTAGTGTTGGGACAGGAGGTGTCATGAACACTGAAGCTTTCTTT.

The chain has TRBV7-3 and TRBJ2-1; 7 positions agree with TRBD2. Unmatched junction bases numbered 6, after V lost 5 bases and J lost 2 bases. The CDR3 has 15 residues. The germline gives CDR1 SGHTA, CDR2 FQGTGA. CDR3 residues: CASSRTGTTYNEQFF. The CDR3 nucleotides are TGTGCCAGCAGCCGGACCGGGACTACCTACAATGAGCAGTTCTTC.

The rearrangement links TRBV28 to TRBJ1-3; 10 bases line up with TRBD1. Unmatched junction bases numbered 7, after V lost 1 base and J lost 1 base. The CDR3 spans 18 residues. Germline V gives CDR1 MDHEN, CDR2 SYDVKM. The CDR3 nucleotides are TGTGCCAGCAGTTTATTAGGGACAGGGGTCACGTCTGGAAACACCATATATTTT. This gives the protein CASSLLGTGVTSGNTIYF.

The rearrangement uses TRBV6-5 and TRBJ2-7; TRBD1 matches 7 bases. Germline trimming cut 5 bases from V and 5 bases from J; bases unmatched to any gene: 6. Germline V lookup: CDR1 MNHEY, CDR2 SVGAGI. This CDR3 is built from 13 residues. CDR3 amino acids: CASSRQGFDEQYF. CDR3 coding DNA: TGTGCCAGCAGTAGACAGGGCTTCGACGAGCAGTACTTC.

This chain links TRBV29-1 with TRBJ1-1, with a possible D match to TRBD1 (5 bases). This CDR3 spans 12 amino acids. Between the trimmed V and J ends, which lost 4 bases and 6 bases, there was a span of 12 bases. Germline V gives CDR1 SQVTM, CDR2 ANQGSEA. The CDR3 nucleotides read TGCAGCGTTGGAAGGGGTAGCGCTGAAGCTTTCTTT. Translated: CSVGRGSAEAFF.

Only a few counts were recorded for this clone. The chain is built from TRBV6-5 and TRBJ2-2; the D gene is possibly TRBD2 (5 bases). Germline V gene sequence: CDR1 MNHEY, CDR2 SVGAGI. The CDR3 covers 14 residues. Trimming removed 2 bases from V and 5 bases from J, with 9 bases in between. CDR3 sequence: CASSYDTGTGELFF. In DNA form, the CDR3 reads TGTGCCAGCAGTTACGACACGGGGACCGGGGAGCTGTTTTTT.

This clone was recorded only once. The rearrangement joins TRBV4-1 to TRBJ1-1; D is undetermined. The germline CDR1 and CDR2 sequences are MGHRA and YSYEKL. This CDR3 has 16 residues. V was trimmed by 0 bases and J by 7 bases, leaving 18 bases between them. The CDR3 loop reads CASSQDLGGAKSEAFF. CDR3 DNA: TGCGCCAGCAGCCAAGATCTAGGAGGAGCAAAGAGTGAAGCTTTCTTT.

V usage is TRBV28 and J usage is TRBJ2-2; the D call may be TRBD1 or TRBD2 (5 bases each). Deletions cut 4 bases from V and 1 base from J, with 10 bases between. This CDR3 spans 15 amino acids. The V gene's germline CDR1 is MDHEN and CDR2 SYDVKM. The CDR3: CASSWDDGNTGELFF. The CDR3 DNA reads as TGTGCCAGCAGTTGGGACGACGGGAACACCGGGGAGCTGTTTTTT.

This clone was picked up a small number of times. The V and J genes are TRBV15 and TRBJ2-3; TRBD2 might be the D (7 bases). V was trimmed by 2 bases and J by 4 bases, leaving 16 bases between them. Germline lookup yields CDR1 LNHNV and CDR2 YYDKDF (reference sequence). The CDR3 is 16 amino acids. CDR3 bases: TGTGCCACCAGCAGATCAGTGGGGGGGCCCCCAGATACGCAGTATTTT. This translates into CATSRSVGGPPDTQYF.